The clone carrying this T cell receptor (beta chain) was seen ten or more times. Its antigen is not known. These data are taken from a study of breast tumors, draining lymph nodes, adjacent tissues. Study conclusions and caveats: Findings are consistent with lymph node origin and intratumoral expansion of most tumor T cells. Luminal-like breast cancer showed significantly higher tumor–nontumor repertoire similarity than basal-like. Compared with lymph nodes, tumors were less diverse; compared with nontumor tissue, more.

Axillary draining lymph nodes of breast cancer patients supplied the node samples. TCRdb independently ran MiXCR on the multiplex PCR reads; one entry per CDR3 protein. Of tens of thousands of distinct CDR3 sequences in the sample, approximately 30% are singletons; the top ten hold 8.1%. The CDR3 extends over 16 amino acids. The V segment lost 5 bases and the J segment 5 bases; nucleotides outside the gene matches: 5. In germline, CDR1 is MNHEY, CDR2 SMNVEV (reference sequence). The sequence came from a female donor with breast cancer. Some clones in this sample may be carry-over from other donors' samples. The J gene is TRBJ2-3, the V gene TRBV27; 15 nucleotides match TRBD2. Sequencing used axillary lymph node tissue. CDR3 in amino acids: CASSPGTSGRRDTQYF. The CDR3 DNA sequence: TGTGCCAGCAGTCCCGGGACTAGCGGGAGGCGAGATACGCAGTATTTT.